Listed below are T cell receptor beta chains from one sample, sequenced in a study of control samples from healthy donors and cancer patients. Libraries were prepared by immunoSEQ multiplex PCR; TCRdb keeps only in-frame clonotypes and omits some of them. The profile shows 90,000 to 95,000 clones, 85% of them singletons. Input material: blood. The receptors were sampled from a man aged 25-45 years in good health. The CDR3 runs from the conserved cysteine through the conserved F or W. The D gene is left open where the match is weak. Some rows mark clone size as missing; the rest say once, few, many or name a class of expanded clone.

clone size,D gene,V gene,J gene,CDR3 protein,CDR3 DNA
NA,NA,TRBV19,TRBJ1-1,CASSQGGRTEAFF,TGTGCCAGTAGCCAGGGAGGACGAACTGAAGCTTTCTTT
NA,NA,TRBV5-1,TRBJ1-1,CASSSGSWNTEAFF,TGCGCCAGCAGCTCAGGGAGTTGGAACACTGAAGCTTTCTTT
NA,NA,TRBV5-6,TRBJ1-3,CASSSVGREAGNTIYF,TGTGCCAGCAGCTCAGTAGGACGCGAGGCTGGAAACACCATATATTTT
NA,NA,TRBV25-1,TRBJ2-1,CASGRGAGSEQFF,TGTGCCAGCGGGAGGGGGGCAGGGTCCGAGCAGTTCTTC
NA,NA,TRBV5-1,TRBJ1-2,CASSLAVGGGDGYTF,TGCGCCAGCAGCTTGGCCGTCGGGGGCGGAGATGGCTACACCTTC
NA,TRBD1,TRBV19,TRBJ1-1,CASSMGDRGGRTEAFF,TGTGCCAGTAGTATGGGGGACAGGGGCGGTCGGACTGAAGCTTTCTTT
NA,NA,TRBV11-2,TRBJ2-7,CASSLDRDIYEQYF,TGTGCCAGCAGCTTAGATCGGGACATCTACGAGCAGTACTTC
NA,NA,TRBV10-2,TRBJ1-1,CASSESTAEAFF,TGCGCCAGCAGTGAGTCTACGGCTGAAGCTTTCTTT
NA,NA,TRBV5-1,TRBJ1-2,CASSFSGREGYTF,TGCGCCAGCAGCTTTTCAGGGAGGGAGGGCTACACCTTC
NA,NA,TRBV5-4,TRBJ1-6,CASSPRTDDNSPLHF,TGTGCCAGCAGCCCGCGGACAGATGATAATTCACCCCTCCACTTT
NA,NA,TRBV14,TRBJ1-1,CASSQGWNTEAFF,TGTGCCAGCAGCCAAGGTTGGAACACTGAAGCTTTCTTT
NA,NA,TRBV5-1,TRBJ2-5,CASSMRTGYQETQYF,TGCGCCAGCAGCATGAGAACAGGGTACCAAGAGACCCAGTACTTC
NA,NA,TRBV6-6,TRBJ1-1,CASSLPGTLNTEAFF,TGTGCCAGCAGCCTCCCCGGGACACTAAACACTGAAGCTTTCTTT
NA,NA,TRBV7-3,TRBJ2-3,CASSFSSTDTQYF,TGTGCCAGCAGCTTCTCTAGCACAGATACGCAGTATTTT
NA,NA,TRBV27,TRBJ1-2,CASIGSTNYGYTF,TGTGCCAGCATCGGGAGTACTAACTATGGCTACACCTTC
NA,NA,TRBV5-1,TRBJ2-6,CASSWGDSSGANVLTF,TGCGCCAGCAGCTGGGGCGACAGCTCTGGGGCCAACGTCCTGACTTTC
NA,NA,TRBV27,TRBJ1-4,CASSLNAGVEKLFF,TGTGCCAGCAGTTTAAACGCAGGGGTTGAAAAACTGTTTTTT
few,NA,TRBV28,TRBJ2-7,CASGRLATSSYEQYF,TGTGCCAGCGGGCGTTTGGCCACCAGCTCCTACGAGCAGTACTTC
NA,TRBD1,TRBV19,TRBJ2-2,CASKRDRATGELFF,TGTGCCAGTAAGAGGGACAGGGCCACCGGGGAGCTGTTTTTT
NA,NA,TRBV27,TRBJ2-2,CASSLRVSINTGELFF,TGTGCCAGCAGTTTACGTGTCTCGATCAACACCGGGGAGCTGTTTTTT
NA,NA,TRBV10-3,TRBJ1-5,CAIRADRSNQPQHF,TGTGCCATCCGGGCAGACCGAAGCAATCAGCCCCAGCATTTT
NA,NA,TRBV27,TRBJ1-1,CASRGQRMNTEAFF,TGTGCCAGCAGAGGCCAGAGAATGAACACTGAAGCTTTCTTT
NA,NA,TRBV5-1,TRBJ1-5,CASSLDVNQPQHF,TGCGCCAGCAGCTTGGACGTCAATCAGCCCCAGCATTTT
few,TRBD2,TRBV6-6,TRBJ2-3,CASSTGRGTDTQYF,TGTGCCAGCAGTACGGGGCGGGGGACAGATACGCAGTATTTT
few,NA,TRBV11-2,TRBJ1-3,CASSPSGKNTIYF,TGTGCCAGCAGCCCCTCGGGGAAAAACACCATATATTTT
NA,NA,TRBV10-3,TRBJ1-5,CAISESVPPEAPQHF,TGTGCCATCAGTGAGTCGGTTCCGCCGGAGGCGCCCCAGCATTTT
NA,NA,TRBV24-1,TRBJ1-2,CATSDRGGGGYTF,TGTGCCACCAGTGACAGGGGAGGCGGTGGCTACACCTTC
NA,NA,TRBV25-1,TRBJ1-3,CASSGTVGPSGNTIYF,TGTGCCAGCAGTGGGACTGTGGGTCCCTCTGGAAACACCATATATTTT
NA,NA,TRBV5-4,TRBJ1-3,CASSLDGRGNTIYF,TGTGCCAGCAGCTTGGATGGACGTGGAAACACCATATATTTT
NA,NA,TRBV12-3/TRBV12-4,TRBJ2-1,CASSLYNEQFF,TGTGCCAGCAGCCTGTACAATGAGCAGTTCTTC
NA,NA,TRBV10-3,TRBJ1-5,CAISQDIGNQPQHF,TGTGCCATCAGTCAGGACATTGGCAATCAGCCCCAGCATTTT
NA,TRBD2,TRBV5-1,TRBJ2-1,CANSLGPSGFNEQFF,TGCGCCAACAGCTTGGGGCCTAGCGGATTCAATGAGCAGTTCTTC
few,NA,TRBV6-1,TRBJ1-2,CASSEGDGGDGYTF,TGTGCCAGCAGTGAAGGGGACGGCGGGGATGGCTACACCTTC
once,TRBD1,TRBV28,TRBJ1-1,CASSRDRLAFF,TGTGCCAGCAGCCGGGACAGGTTAGCTTTCTTT
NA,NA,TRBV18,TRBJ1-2,CASSPSQVEDYGYTF,TGTGCCAGCTCACCATCTCAGGTAGAGGACTATGGCTACACCTTC
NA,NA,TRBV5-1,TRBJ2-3,CASSLEQGRDTQYF,TGCGCCAGCAGCTTGGAGCAGGGAAGAGATACGCAGTATTTT
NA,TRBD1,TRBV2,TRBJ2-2,CASSEHGTGVTGELFF,TGTGCCAGCAGTGAACACGGGACAGGGGTCACCGGGGAGCTGTTTTTT
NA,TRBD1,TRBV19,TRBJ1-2,CASSIGDSYGYTF,TGTGCCAGTAGTATAGGGGACAGCTATGGCTACACCTTC
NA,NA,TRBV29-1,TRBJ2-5,CSVPRGKQETQYF,TGCAGCGTTCCACGGGGGAAACAAGAGACCCAGTACTTC
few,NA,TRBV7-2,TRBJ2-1,CASSFTPPEQFF,TGTGCCAGCAGCTTTACACCACCAGAGCAGTTCTTC
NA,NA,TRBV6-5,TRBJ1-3,CASAGTAGNTIYF,TGTGCCAGCGCCGGGACCGCTGGAAACACCATATATTTT
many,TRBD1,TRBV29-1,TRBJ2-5,CSVVTLRGGTGRSETQYF,TGCAGCGTTGTCACCCTCCGAGGGGGGACAGGGAGGTCAGAGACCCAGTACTTC
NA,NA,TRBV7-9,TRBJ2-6,CASGKSGANVLTF,TGTGCCAGCGGGAAGTCTGGGGCCAACGTCCTGACTTTC
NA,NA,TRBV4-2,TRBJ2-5,CASSQEQGETQYF,TGTGCCAGCAGCCAAGAACAGGGAGAGACCCAGTACTTC
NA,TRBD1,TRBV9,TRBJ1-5,CASSVPPGDRCYQPQHF,TGTGCCAGCAGCGTCCCTCCCGGGGACAGGTGTTATCAGCCCCAGCATTTT
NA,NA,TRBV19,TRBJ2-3,CASSIDPVIDTQYF,TGTGCCAGTAGCATCGATCCTGTCATTGATACGCAGTATTTT
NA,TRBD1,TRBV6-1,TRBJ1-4,CASSATGTGGRTNEKLFF,TGTGCCAGCAGTGCTACCGGGACAGGGGGCAGGACTAATGAAAAACTGTTTTTT
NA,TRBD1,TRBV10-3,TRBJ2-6,CAISDPEPGQGSSGANVLTF,TGTGCCATCAGTGATCCCGAGCCGGGACAGGGTAGCTCTGGGGCCAACGTCCTGACTTTC
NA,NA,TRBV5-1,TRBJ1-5,CASSYQGHWDQPQHF,TGCGCCAGCAGCTACCAAGGACATTGGGATCAGCCCCAGCATTTT
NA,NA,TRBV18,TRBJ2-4,CASSPPGAVAKNIQYF,TGTGCCAGCTCCCCCCCTGGGGCGGTAGCCAAAAACATTCAGTACTTC
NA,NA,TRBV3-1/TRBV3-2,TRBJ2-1,CASSHRGGNNEQFF,TGTGCCAGCAGCCACCGTGGGGGCAACAATGAGCAGTTCTTC
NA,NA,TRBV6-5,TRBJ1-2,CASSYGAGSGYTF,TGTGCCAGCAGTTATGGTGCGGGATCCGGCTACACCTTC
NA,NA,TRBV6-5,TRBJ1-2,CASRPLGGAYGYTF,TGTGCCAGCAGGCCCCTGGGCGGAGCGTATGGCTACACCTTC
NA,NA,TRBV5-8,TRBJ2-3,CASSFGRTDTQYF,TGTGCCAGCAGCTTTGGCCGCACAGATACGCAGTATTTT
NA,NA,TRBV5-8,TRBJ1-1,CASSLGTGLSEAFF,TGTGCCAGCAGCCTCGGGACGGGACTCTCTGAAGCTTTCTTT
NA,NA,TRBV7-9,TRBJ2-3,CASSSDTQYF,TGTGCCAGCAGCTCAGATACGCAGTATTTT
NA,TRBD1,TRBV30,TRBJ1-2,CAWSIDRGAVYGYTF,TGTGCCTGGAGTATAGACAGGGGCGCTGTCTATGGCTACACCTTC
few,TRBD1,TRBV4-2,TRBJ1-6,CASSQVGTGGSPLHF,TGTGCCAGCAGCCAAGTGGGGACAGGAGGATCACCCCTCCACTTT
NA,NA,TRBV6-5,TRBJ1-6,CASSLGVYNSPLHF,TGTGCCAGCAGTCTAGGAGTCTATAATTCACCCCTCCACTTT
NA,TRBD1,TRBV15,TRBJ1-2,CATSRPLLQGGDGYTF,TGTGCCACCAGCAGACCTCTATTACAGGGGGGGGATGGCTACACCTTC